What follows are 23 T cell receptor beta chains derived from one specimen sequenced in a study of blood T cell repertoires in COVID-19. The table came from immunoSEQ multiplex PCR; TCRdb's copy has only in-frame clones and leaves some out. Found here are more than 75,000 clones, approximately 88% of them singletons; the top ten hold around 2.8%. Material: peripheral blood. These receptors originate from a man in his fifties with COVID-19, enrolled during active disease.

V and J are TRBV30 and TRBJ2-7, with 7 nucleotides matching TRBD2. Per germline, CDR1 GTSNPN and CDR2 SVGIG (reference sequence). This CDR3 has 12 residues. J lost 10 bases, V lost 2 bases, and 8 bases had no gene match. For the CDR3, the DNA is TGTGCCTGGAGTCCTATCCCGGGGGGTCAGTACTTC. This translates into CAWSPIPGGQYF.

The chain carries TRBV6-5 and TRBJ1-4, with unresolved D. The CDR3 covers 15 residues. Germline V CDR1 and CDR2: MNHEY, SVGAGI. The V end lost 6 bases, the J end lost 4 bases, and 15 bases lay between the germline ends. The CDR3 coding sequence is TGTGCCAGCAGCCCAAGGAGAGGGTTTAATGAAAAACTGTTTTTT. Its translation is CASSPRRGFNEKLFF.

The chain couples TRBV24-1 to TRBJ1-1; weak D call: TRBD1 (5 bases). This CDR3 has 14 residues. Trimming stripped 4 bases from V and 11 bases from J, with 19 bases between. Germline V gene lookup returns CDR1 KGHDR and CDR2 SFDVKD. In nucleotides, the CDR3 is TGTGCCACCAGTGAGCCTTTTACGGGGGTTGGGGCTTTCTTT. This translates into CATSEPFTGVGAFF.

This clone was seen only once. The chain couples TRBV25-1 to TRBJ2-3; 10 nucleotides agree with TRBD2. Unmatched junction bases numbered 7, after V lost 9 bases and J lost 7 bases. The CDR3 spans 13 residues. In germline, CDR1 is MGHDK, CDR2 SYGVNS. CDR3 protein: CASRAGGLNTQYF. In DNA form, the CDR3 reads TGTGCCAGTAGAGCGGGGGGGCTGAATACGCAGTATTTT. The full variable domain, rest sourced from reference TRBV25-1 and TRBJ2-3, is EADIYQTPRYLVIGTGKKITLECSQTMGHDKMYWYQQDPGMELHLIHYSYGVNSTEKGDLSSESTVSRIRTEHFPLTLESARPSHTSQYLCASRAGGLNTQYFGPGTRLTVL.

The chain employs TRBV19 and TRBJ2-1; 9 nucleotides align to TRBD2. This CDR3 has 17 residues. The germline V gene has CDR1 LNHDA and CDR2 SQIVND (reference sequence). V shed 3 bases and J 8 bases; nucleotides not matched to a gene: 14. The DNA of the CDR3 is TGTGCCAGTAGTATCTATTTGGGACTAGCCCTGGTAGATGAGCAGTTCTTC. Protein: CASSIYLGLALVDEQFF.

The CDR3 is CASSQEPGPPRDYGYTF. The CDR3 nucleotides are TGTGCCAGCAGCCAAGAGCCTGGGCCTCCGAGGGACTATGGCTACACCTTC. V gene TRBV4-2 combines with J gene TRBJ1-2; D not resolved. V was pared by 0 bases and J by 3 bases, with 17 bases between. The CDR3 is made up of 17 amino acids. CDR1 LGHNA and CDR2 YNFKEQ come from the germline V gene.

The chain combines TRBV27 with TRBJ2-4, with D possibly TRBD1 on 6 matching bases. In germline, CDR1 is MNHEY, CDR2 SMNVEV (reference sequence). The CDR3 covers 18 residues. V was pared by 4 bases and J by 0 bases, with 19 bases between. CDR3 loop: CASSSRAGGPLAKNIQYF. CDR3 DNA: TGTGCCAGCAGTTCTCGGGCTGGGGGCCCGCTAGCCAAAAACATTCAGTACTTC.

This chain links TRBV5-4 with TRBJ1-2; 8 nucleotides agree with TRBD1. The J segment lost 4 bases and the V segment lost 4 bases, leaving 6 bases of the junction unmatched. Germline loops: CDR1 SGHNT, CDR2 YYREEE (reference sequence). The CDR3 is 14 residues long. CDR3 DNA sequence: TGTGCCAGCAGCCTCTCAGACAGGGGCTATGGCTACACCTTC. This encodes CASSLSDRGYGYTF.

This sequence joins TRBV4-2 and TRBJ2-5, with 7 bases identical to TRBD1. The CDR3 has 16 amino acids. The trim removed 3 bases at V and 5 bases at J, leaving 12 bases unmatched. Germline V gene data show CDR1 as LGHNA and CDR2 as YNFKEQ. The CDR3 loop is CASSQAQGTAGETQYF. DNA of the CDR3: TGTGCCAGCAGCCAGGCACAGGGGACCGCAGGGGAGACCCAGTACTTC.

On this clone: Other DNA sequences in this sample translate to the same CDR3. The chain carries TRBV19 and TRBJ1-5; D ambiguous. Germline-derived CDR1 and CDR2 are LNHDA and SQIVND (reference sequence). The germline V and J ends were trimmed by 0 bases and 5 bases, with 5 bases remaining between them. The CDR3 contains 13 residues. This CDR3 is CASSIDRDQPQHF. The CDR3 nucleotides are TGTGCCAGTAGTATAGATCGGGATCAGCCCCAGCATTTT.

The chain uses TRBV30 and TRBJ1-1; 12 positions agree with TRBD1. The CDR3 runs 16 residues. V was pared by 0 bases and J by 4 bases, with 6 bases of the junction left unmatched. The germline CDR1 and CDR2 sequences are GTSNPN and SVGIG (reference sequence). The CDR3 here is CAWSVPGQGASTEAFF. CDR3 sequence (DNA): TGTGCCTGGAGTGTACCGGGACAGGGGGCTAGCACTGAAGCTTTCTTT.

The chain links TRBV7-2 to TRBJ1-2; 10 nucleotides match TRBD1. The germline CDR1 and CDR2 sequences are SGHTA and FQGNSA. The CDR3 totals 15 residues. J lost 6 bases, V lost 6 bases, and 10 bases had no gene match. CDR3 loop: CASSQIAGTGDGYTF. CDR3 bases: TGTGCCAGCAGTCAAATCGCCGGGACAGGGGATGGCTACACCTTC.

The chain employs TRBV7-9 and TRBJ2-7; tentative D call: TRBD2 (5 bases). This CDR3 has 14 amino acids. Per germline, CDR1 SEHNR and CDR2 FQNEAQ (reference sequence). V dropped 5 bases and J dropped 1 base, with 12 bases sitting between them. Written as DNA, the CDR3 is TGTGCCAGCAGCCCGCGGGCCCTATCCTACGAGCAGTACTTC. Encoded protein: CASSPRALSYEQYF.

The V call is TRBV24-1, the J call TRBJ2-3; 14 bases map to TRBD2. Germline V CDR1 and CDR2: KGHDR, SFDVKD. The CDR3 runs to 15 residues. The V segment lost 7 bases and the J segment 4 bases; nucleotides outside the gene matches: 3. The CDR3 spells CATRGTSGGSDTQYF. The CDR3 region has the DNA TGTGCCACCAGGGGGACTAGCGGGGGATCAGATACGCAGTATTTT.

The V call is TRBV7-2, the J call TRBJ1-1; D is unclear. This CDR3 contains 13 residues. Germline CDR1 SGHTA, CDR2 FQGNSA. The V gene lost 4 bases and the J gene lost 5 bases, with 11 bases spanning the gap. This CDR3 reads CASSSQGGTEAFF. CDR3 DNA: TGTGCCAGCAGCTCCCAAGGAGGGACTGAAGCTTTCTTT.

The CDR3 reads CASSEQVWGANVLTF. In DNA form, the CDR3 reads TGTGCCAGCAGTGAGCAGGTATGGGGGGCCAACGTCCTGACTTTC. The chain combines TRBV6-1 with TRBJ2-6; no firm D call. The CDR3 contains 15 residues. Germline V gives CDR1 MNHNS, CDR2 SASEGT. Between the trimmed V and J ends, which lost 3 bases and 4 bases, there was a span of 10 bases.

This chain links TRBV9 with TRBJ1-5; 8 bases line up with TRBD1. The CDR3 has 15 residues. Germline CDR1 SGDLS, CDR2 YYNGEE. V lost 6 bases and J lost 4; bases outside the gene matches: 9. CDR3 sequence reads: CASNSNGQGNQPQHF. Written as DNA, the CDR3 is TGTGCCAGCAACTCTAACGGACAGGGAAATCAGCCCCAGCATTTT.

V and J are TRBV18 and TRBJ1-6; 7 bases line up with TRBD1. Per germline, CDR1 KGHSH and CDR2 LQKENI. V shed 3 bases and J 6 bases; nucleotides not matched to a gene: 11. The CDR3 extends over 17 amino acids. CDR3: CASSPKTYRDSNSPLHF. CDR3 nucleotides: TGTGCCAGCTCACCCAAGACTTACCGGGACAGTAATTCACCCCTCCACTTT.

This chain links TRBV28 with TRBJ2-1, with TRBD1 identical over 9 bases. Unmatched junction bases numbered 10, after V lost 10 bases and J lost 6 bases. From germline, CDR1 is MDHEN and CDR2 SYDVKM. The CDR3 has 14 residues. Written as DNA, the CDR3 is TGTGCCATTCTTGGTAGGGACAGGGTCAATGAGCAGTTCTTC. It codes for CAILGRDRVNEQFF.

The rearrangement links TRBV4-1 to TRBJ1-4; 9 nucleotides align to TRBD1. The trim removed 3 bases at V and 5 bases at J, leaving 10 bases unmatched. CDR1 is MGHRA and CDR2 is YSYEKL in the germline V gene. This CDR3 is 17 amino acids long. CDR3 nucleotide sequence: TGCGCCAGCAGCCACAGACAATCGGACAGGGGAAATGAAAAACTGTTTTTT. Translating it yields CASSHRQSDRGNEKLFF.

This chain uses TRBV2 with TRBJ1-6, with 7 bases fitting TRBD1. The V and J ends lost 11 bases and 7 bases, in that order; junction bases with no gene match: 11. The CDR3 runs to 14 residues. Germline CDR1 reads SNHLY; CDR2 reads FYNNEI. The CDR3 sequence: CAARQGGPNSPLHF. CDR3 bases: TGTGCCGCCCGACAAGGGGGCCCCAATTCACCCCTCCACTTT.

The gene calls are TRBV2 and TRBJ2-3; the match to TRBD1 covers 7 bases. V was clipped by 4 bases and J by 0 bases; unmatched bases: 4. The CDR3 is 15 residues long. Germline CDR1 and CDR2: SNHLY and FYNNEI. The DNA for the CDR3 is TGTGCCAGCAGTGTACAGGGGCCTAGCACAGATACGCAGTATTTT. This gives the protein CASSVQGPSTDTQYF.

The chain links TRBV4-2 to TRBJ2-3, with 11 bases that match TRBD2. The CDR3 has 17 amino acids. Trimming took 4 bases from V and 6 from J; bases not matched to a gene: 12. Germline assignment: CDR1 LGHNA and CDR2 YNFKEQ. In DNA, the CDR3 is TGTGCCAGCAGCCTCGAGGGTAGCGGGGGGGCATTGGATACGCAGTATTTT. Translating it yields CASSLEGSGGALDTQYF.